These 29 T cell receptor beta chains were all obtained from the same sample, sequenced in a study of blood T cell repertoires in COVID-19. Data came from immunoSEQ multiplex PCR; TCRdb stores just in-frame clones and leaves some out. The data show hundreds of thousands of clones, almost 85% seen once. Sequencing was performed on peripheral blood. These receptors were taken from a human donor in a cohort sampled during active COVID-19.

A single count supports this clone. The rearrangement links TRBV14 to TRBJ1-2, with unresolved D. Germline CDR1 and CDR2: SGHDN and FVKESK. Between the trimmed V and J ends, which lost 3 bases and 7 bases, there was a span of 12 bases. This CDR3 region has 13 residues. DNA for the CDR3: TGTGCCAGCAGCCACCAAGGACTTGGTGGCTACACCTTC. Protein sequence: CASSHQGLGGYTF. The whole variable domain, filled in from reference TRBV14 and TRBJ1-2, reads EAGVTQFPSHSVIEKGQTVTLRCDPISGHDNLYWYRRVMGKEIKFLLHFVKESKQDESGMPNNRFLAERTGGTYSTLKVQPAELEDSGVYFCASSHQGLGGYTFGSGTRLTVV.

The CDR3 DNA sequence: TGTGCCAGCATTTCCGCCCCGACAGGGGTTAATGAAAAACTGTTTTTT. It translates to CASISAPTGVNEKLFF. This rearrangement joins TRBV2 to TRBJ1-4, with TRBD1 identical over 8 bases. The ends lost 7 bases at V and 4 bases at J; junction bases unmatched: 11. This CDR3 is 16 amino acids long. The germline V gene has CDR1 SNHLY and CDR2 FYNNEI.

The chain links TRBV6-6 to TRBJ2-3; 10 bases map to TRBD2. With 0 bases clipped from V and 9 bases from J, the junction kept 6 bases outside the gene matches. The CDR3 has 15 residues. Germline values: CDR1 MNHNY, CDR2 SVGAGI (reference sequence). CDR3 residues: CASSYSTTTSGTQYF. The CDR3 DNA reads TGTGCCAGCAGTTACTCGACTACGACTAGCGGGACGCAGTATTTT.

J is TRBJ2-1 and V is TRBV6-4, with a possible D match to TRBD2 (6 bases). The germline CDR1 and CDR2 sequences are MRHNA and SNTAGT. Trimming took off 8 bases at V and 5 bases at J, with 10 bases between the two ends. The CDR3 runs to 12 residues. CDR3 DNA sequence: TGTGCCAGCGCCTCGGGGGACAATGAGCAGTTCTTC. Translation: CASASGDNEQFF.

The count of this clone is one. The CDR3 loop reads CASSSTGGYEQYF. The CDR3 region has the DNA TGTGCCAGCAGTTCGACAGGGGGCTACGAGCAGTACTTC. This chain joins TRBV7-2 and TRBJ2-7; the match to TRBD1 covers 9 bases. The V segment lost 6 bases and the J segment 3 bases; nucleotides outside the gene matches: 3. The CDR3 has 13 amino acids. Germline CDR1 is SGHTA and CDR2 is FQGNSA.

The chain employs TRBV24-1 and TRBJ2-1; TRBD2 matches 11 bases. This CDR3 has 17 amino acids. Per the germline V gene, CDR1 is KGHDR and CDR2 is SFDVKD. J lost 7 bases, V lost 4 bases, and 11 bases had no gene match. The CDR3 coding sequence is TGTGCCACCAGTGACCTCTGGGCTAGCGGGGGGATAAATGAGCAGTTCTTC. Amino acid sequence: CATSDLWASGGINEQFF.

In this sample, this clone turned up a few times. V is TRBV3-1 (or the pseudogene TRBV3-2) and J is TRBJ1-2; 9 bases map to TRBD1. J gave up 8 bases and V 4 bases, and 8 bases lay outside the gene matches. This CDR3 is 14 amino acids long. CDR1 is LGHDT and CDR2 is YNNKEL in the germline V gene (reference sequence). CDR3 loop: CASSPTGTGTGYTF. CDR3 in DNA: TGTGCCAGCAGCCCGACCGGGACAGGGACCGGCTACACCTTC.

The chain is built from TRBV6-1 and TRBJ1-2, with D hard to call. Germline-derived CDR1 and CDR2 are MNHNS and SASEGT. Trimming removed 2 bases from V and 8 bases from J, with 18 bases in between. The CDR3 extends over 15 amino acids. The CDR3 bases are TGTGCCAGCAGTGAAATTGCCCGAGCGACCCACGGCTACACCTTC. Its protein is CASSEIARATHGYTF.

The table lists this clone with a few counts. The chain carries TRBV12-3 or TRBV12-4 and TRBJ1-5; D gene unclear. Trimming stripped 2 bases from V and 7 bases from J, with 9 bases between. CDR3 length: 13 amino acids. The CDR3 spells CASSLKHPQPQHF. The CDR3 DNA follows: TGTGCCAGCAGTTTAAAACATCCCCAGCCCCAGCATTTT.

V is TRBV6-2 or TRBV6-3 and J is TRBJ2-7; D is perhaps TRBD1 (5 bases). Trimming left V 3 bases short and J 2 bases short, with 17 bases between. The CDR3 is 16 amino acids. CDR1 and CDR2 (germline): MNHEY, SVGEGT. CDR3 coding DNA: TGTGCCAGCAGTTATATGCCCTTGCAGGGTACCTACGAGCAGTACTTC. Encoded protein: CASSYMPLQGTYEQYF.

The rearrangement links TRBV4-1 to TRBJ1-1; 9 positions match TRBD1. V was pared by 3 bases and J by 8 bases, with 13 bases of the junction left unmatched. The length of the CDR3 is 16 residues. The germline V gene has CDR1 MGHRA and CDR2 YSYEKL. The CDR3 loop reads CASSQQTGQGITEAFF. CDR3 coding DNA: TGCGCCAGCAGCCAGCAAACCGGACAGGGGATAACCGAAGCTTTCTTT.

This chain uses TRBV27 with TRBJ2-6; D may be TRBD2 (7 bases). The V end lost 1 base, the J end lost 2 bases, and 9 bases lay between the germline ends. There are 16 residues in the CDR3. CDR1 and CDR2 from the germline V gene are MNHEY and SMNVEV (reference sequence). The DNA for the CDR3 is TGTGCCAGCAGTTTATGGGGGGGCCCTGGGGCCAACGTCCTGACTTTC. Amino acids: CASSLWGGPGANVLTF.

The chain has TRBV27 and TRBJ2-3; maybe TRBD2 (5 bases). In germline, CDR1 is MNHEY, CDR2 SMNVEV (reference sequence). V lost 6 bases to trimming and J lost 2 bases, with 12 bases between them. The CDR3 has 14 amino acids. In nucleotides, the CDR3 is TGTGCCAGCAGGCTAACTAGGAACACAGATACGCAGTATTTT. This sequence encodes CASRLTRNTDTQYF.

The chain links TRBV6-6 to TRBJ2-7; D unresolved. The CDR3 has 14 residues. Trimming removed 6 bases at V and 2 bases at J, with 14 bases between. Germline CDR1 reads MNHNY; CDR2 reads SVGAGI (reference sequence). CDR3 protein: CASRPDGLTYEQYF. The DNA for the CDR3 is TGTGCCAGCAGACCCGATGGCTTAACCTACGAGCAGTACTTC.

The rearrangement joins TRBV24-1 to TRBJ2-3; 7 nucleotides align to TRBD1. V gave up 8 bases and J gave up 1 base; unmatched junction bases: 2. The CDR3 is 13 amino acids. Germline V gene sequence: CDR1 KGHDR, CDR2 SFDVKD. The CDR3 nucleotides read TGTGCCACCAATCAGGGGGGCACAGATACGCAGTATTTT. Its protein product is CATNQGGTDTQYF.

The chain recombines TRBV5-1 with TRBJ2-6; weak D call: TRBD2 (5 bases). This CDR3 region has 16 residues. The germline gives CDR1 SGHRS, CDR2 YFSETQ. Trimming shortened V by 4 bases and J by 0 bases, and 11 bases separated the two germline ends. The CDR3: CASSLHGDSGANVLTF. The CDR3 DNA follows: TGCGCCAGCAGCCTCCACGGGGACTCTGGGGCCAACGTCCTGACTTTC.

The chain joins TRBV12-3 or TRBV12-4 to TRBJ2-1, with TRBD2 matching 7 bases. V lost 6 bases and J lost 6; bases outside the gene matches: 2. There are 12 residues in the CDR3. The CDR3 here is CASRRGINEQFF. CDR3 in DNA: TGTGCCAGCAGGCGGGGGATCAATGAGCAGTTCTTC.

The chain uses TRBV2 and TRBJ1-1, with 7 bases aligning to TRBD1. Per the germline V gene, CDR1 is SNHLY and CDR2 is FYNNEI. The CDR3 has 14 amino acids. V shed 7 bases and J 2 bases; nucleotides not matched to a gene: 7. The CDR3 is CASTRDRKNTEAFF. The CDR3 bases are TGTGCCAGCACAAGGGACAGAAAAAACACTGAAGCTTTCTTT. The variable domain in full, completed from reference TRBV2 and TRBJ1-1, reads EPEVTQTPSHQVTQMGQEVILRCVPISNHLYFYWYRQILGQKVEFLVSFYNNEISEKSEIFDDQFSVERPDGSNFTLKIRSTKLEDSAMYFCASTRDRKNTEAFFGQGTRLTVV.

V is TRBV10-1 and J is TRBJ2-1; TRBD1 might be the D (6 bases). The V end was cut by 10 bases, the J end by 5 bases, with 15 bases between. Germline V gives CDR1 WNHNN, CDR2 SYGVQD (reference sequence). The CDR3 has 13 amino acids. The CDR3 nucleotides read TGCGCCACGAGACTGGACAGAAACAATGAGCAGTTCTTC. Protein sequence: CATRLDRNNEQFF.

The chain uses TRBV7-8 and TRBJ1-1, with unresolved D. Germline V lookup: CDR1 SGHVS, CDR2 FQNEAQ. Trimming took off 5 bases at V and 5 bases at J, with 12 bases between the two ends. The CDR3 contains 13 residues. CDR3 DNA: TGTGCCAGCAGCGTCCACCCCCGGACTGAAGCTTTCTTT. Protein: CASSVHPRTEAFF.

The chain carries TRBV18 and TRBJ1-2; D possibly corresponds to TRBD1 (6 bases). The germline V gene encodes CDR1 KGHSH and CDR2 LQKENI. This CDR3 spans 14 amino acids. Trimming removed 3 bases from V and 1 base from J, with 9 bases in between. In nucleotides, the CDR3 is TGTGCCAGCTCACCCACAGGGTATAACTATGGCTACACCTTC. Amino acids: CASSPTGYNYGYTF.

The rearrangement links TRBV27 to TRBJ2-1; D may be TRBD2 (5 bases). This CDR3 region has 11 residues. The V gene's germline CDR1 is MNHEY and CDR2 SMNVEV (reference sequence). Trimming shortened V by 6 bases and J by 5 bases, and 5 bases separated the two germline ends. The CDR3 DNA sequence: TGTGCCAGCAGGACTAACAATGAGCAGTTCTTC. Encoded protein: CASRTNNEQFF.

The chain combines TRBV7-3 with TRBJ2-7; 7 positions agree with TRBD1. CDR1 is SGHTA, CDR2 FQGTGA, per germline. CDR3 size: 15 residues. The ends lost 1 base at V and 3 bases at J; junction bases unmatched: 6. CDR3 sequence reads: CASSLNRDSYYEQYF. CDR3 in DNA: TGTGCCAGCAGCTTAAACCGGGACAGCTACTACGAGCAGTACTTC.

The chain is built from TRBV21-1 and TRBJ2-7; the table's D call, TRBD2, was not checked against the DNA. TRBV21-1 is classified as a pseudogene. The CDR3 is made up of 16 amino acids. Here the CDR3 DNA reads TGTGCCAGCAGCACCCGACTAGCGGGCCCTTCCTACGAGCAGTACTTC. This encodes CASSTRLAGPSYEQYF.

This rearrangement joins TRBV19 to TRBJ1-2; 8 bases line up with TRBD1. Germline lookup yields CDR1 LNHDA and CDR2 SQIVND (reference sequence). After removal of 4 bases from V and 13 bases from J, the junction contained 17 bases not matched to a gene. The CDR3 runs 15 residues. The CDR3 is CASSKRGQVLDYGTF. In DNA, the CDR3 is TGTGCCAGTAGTAAGAGGGGACAGGTTCTCGATTATGGCACCTTC.

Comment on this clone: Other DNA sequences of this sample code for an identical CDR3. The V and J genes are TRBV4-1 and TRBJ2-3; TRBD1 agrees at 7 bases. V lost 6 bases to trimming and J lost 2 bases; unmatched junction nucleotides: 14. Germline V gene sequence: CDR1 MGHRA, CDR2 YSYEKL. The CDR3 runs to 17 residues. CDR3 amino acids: CASSRSPSGGDTDTQYF. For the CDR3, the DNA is TGCGCCAGCAGTCGCTCCCCTTCAGGGGGAGACACAGATACGCAGTATTTT.

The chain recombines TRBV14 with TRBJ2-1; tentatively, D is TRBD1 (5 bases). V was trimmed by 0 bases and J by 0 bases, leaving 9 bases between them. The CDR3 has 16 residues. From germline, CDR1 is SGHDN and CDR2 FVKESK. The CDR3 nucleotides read TGTGCCAGCAGCCAAGATTGGGGCCACTCCTACAATGAGCAGTTCTTC. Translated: CASSQDWGHSYNEQFF.

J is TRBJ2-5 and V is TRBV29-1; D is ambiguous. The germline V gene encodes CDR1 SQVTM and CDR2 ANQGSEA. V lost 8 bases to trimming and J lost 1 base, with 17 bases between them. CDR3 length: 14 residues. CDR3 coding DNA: TGCAGCTTATCAGGATATGACCTCCAAGAGACCCAGTACTTC. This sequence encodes CSLSGYDLQETQYF.

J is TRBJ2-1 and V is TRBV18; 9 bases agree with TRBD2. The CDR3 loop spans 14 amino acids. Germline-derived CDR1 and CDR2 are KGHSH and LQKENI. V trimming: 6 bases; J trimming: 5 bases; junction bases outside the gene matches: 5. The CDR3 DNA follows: TGTGCCAGCTCGGACGGACTAGCGAACAATGAGCAGTTCTTC. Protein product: CASSDGLANNEQFF.